A single sample is the source of the 30 T cell receptor beta chains below, sequenced in a study of early stage breast cancer tumors (dated by TCRdb to the late 2010s). Library preparation used the immunoSEQ multiplex PCR assay. In its TCRdb copy, this immuneACCESS table keeps in-frame sequences only and misses some clones. Where compared with another copy, unresolved V genes explain less than half of these, and the others have no known cause. The sample table contains 45,000 to 60,000 clones; only one count was recorded for 75% to 95% of them. The ten largest make up approximately 4.7% of the sample. The specimen was blood. The receptors here all came from a person aged 70 to 80 with breast cancer.

The chain recombines TRBV27 with TRBJ1-2; 10 nucleotides line up with TRBD1. The CDR3 sequence is 14 residues long. Germline V lookup: CDR1 MNHEY, CDR2 SMNVEV (reference sequence). Trimming removed 4 bases from V and 5 bases from J; junction bases left unmatched: 4. The CDR3 DNA reads TGTGCCAGCAGTTCCGGGACAGGGGTTTATGGCTACACCTTC. This sequence encodes CASSSGTGVYGYTF.

CDR3 loop: CSVRETGRDSPLHF. The DNA of the CDR3 is TGCAGCGTGAGGGAAACCGGTCGGGATTCACCCCTCCACTTT. The gene calls are TRBV29-1 and TRBJ1-6; no reliable D call. Between the trimmed V and J ends, which lost 6 bases and 8 bases, there was a span of 17 bases. Germline assignment: CDR1 SQVTM and CDR2 ANQGSEA. The CDR3 covers 14 residues.

This chain uses TRBV19 with TRBJ2-2; tentatively, D is TRBD2 (5 bases). CDR1 LNHDA and CDR2 SQIVND come from the germline V gene (reference sequence). Trimming stripped 2 bases from V and 6 bases from J, with 7 bases between. The CDR3 loop spans 13 amino acids. The CDR3 reads CASSIRGAGELFF. In nucleotides, the CDR3 is TGTGCCAGTAGTATACGGGGAGCCGGGGAGCTGTTTTTT.

J is TRBJ2-7 and V is TRBV25-1, with a possible D match to TRBD2 (5 bases). The CDR3 extends over 15 amino acids. Germline-derived CDR1 and CDR2 are MGHDK and SYGVNS. Trimming removed 7 bases at V and 4 bases at J, with 20 bases between. The CDR3 is CASKIMAWELYEQYF. The CDR3 nucleotides read TGTGCCAGCAAAATAATGGCCTGGGAGCTGTACGAGCAGTACTTC.

This chain joins TRBV27 and TRBJ2-7; D may be TRBD2 (6 bases). The V end lost 5 bases, the J end lost 2 bases, and 19 bases lay between the germline ends. The CDR3 consists of 16 residues. Germline-derived CDR1 and CDR2 are MNHEY and SMNVEV (reference sequence). The CDR3 sequence: CASSIQVASEPYEQYF. In nucleotides, the CDR3 is TGTGCCAGCAGTATACAGGTCGCTAGCGAACCCTACGAGCAGTACTTC.

This clone is medium-sized (0.01 to 0.1%) by share. The CDR3 sequence is CSALTAEGHTEAFF. The CDR3 nucleotides are TGCAGCGCTCTGACAGCGGAGGGTCACACTGAAGCTTTCTTT. The chain employs TRBV29-1 and TRBJ1-1; D perhaps matches TRBD1 (5 bases). Germline V gene lookup returns CDR1 SQVTM and CDR2 ANQGSEA. The CDR3 is 14 residues long. Trimming took 7 bases from V and 3 from J, leaving 18 bases between them.

CDR3 DNA: TGTGCCAGCAGTTTCGCCGGGACTAGCGTCTACAATGAGCAGTTCTTC. Translated, it gives CASSFAGTSVYNEQFF. This chain uses TRBV27 with TRBJ2-1, with TRBD2 identical over 10 bases. The germline CDR1 and CDR2 sequences are MNHEY and SMNVEV (reference sequence). The CDR3 spans 16 residues. Germline trimming cut 3 bases from V and 3 bases from J; bases unmatched to any gene: 5.

This clone was seen a single time. The chain joins TRBV9 to TRBJ2-1; TRBD2 aligns across 8 bases. CDR1 SGDLS and CDR2 YYNGEE come from the germline V gene. The CDR3 consists of 15 residues. The V gene end was trimmed by 3 bases and the J gene end by 0 bases; junction bases not matched to a gene: 2. CDR3 protein: CASSAGGGSYNEQFF. The CDR3 DNA sequence: TGTGCCAGCAGCGCGGGGGGGGGCTCCTACAATGAGCAGTTCTTC. Full variable domain (missing parts from reference TRBV9 and TRBJ2-1): DSGVTQTPKHLITATGQRVTLRCSPRSGDLSVYWYQQSLDQGLQFLIQYYNGEERAKGNILERFSAQQFPDLHSELNLSSLELGDSALYFCASSAGGGSYNEQFFGPGTRLTVL.

V usage is TRBV7-9 and J usage is TRBJ1-2, with D unclear. Looked up from germline, CDR1 is SEHNR and CDR2 is FQNEAQ (reference sequence). This CDR3 region has 14 residues. Trimming took 5 bases from V and 4 from J, leaving 14 bases between them. CDR3 bases: TGTGCCAGCAGCCCTTACGGAGGTACCTATGGCTACACCTTC. It is translated as CASSPYGGTYGYTF.

This sequence joins TRBV18 and TRBJ1-1; unclear D gene. The V and J ends lost 2 bases and 4 bases respectively, with 14 bases between them. The CDR3 covers 15 residues. Germline loops: CDR1 KGHSH, CDR2 LQKENI. CDR3 sequence (DNA): TGTGCCAGCTCACCAAGGCGAGGGTCGGGCACTGAAGCTTTCTTT. This translates into CASSPRRGSGTEAFF. Using reference TRBV18 and TRBJ1-1 for the parts outside the CDR3, the full variable domain is NAGVMQNPRHLVRRRGQEARLRCSPMKGHSHVYWYRQLPEEGLKFMVYLQKENIIDESGMPKERFSAEFPKEGPSILRIQQVVRGDSAAYFCASSPRRGSGTEAFFGQGTRLTVV.

The chain is built from TRBV2 and TRBJ1-5, with 7 positions matching TRBD1. Losses at the gene ends were 5 bases for V and 4 bases for J; bases not matched to a gene: 8. The CDR3 is 15 amino acids. Germline CDR1 reads SNHLY; CDR2 reads FYNNEI. The CDR3 DNA reads as TGTGCCAGCAGTCGTATGCCAGGGGGAAATCAGCCCCAGCATTTT. As protein: CASSRMPGGNQPQHF. Filled out from reference TRBV2 and TRBJ1-5, the complete variable domain reads EPEVTQTPSHQVTQMGQEVILRCVPISNHLYFYWYRQILGQKVEFLVSFYNNEISEKSEIFDDQFSVERPDGSNFTLKIRSTKLEDSAMYFCASSRMPGGNQPQHFGDGTRLSIL.

In this sample, this clone turned up once. The chain is built from TRBV7-2 and TRBJ1-2; D may be TRBD1 (5 bases). V shed 0 bases and J shed 3 bases, with 11 bases lying between them. Germline CDR1 is SGHTA and CDR2 is FQGNSA. The CDR3 spans 15 residues. CDR3 region: CASSLAGRVDYGYTF. The CDR3 DNA sequence: TGTGCCAGCAGCTTAGCTGGCAGGGTTGACTATGGCTACACCTTC.

The CDR3: CASSSSGQGYEQYF. The CDR3 region has the DNA TGTGCCAGCAGCTCCTCTGGGCAGGGGTACGAGCAGTACTTC. This chain joins TRBV7-8 and TRBJ2-7; the D gene is possibly TRBD1 (6 bases). V gave up 4 bases and J gave up 4 bases, with 14 bases separating them. Germline V gives CDR1 SGHVS, CDR2 FQNEAQ. This CDR3 spans 14 amino acids.

The V and J genes are TRBV19 and TRBJ2-1, with unresolved D. Trimming left V 4 bases short and J 0 bases short, with 7 bases between. The CDR3 is 14 residues long. Looked up from germline, CDR1 is LNHDA and CDR2 is SQIVND (reference sequence). CDR3 DNA sequence: TGTGCCAGTAGTAGAGATAACTCCTACAATGAGCAGTTCTTC. Amino acid sequence: CASSRDNSYNEQFF.

The J gene is TRBJ1-4, the V gene TRBV6-1; 8 positions agree with TRBD1. The length of the CDR3 is 14 residues. V shed 4 bases and J 8 bases; nucleotides not matched to a gene: 6. Germline V lookup: CDR1 MNHNS, CDR2 SASEGT. The CDR3 DNA reads TGTGCCAGCAGTGGCCGGGACAGGACCGAAAAACTGTTTTTT. Translated: CASSGRDRTEKLFF.

The chain couples TRBV5-1 to TRBJ2-6, with 9 bases matching TRBD1. The V gene's germline CDR1 is SGHRS and CDR2 YFSETQ. The V gene end was trimmed by 2 bases and the J gene end by 0 bases; junction bases not matched to a gene: 9. The CDR3 sequence is 19 residues long. DNA of the CDR3: TGCGCCAGCAGCTTTTCCGGGACAGGGCTATCCTCTGGGGCCAACGTCCTGACTTTC. Translation gives CASSFSGTGLSSGANVLTF.

This chain uses TRBV13 with TRBJ2-3; 7 bases are shared with TRBD1. The germline V gene has CDR1 PRHDT and CDR2 FYEKMQ (reference sequence). Trimming removed 5 bases from V and 1 base from J; junction bases left unmatched: 12. There are 17 residues in the CDR3. Written as DNA, the CDR3 is TGTGCCAGCAGCACCTCCGACAGGGTTCGGGGCACAGATACGCAGTATTTT. Translating it yields CASSTSDRVRGTDTQYF.

The chain is built from TRBV11-2 and TRBJ2-2; the match to TRBD1 covers 9 bases. Losses at the gene ends were 5 bases for V and 5 bases for J; bases not matched to a gene: 3. The CDR3 has 14 amino acids. Germline V gene lookup returns CDR1 SGHAT and CDR2 FQNNGV. CDR3 sequence reads: CASSEGQGTGELFF. The CDR3 DNA reads TGTGCCAGCAGCGAGGGACAGGGTACCGGGGAGCTGTTTTTT.

The V and J genes are TRBV10-1 and TRBJ2-7; possible D gene TRBD1, 5 bases. Germline V gene lookup returns CDR1 WNHNN and CDR2 SYGVQD (reference sequence). Trimming pared 0 bases from V and 2 bases from J, leaving 8 bases between. The CDR3 runs 14 residues. This CDR3 reads CASSESQGPYEQYF. The CDR3 nucleotides read TGCGCCAGCAGTGAGTCCCAGGGTCCCTACGAGCAGTACTTC.

V is TRBV28 and J is TRBJ1-6; 8 nucleotides line up with TRBD1. Germline CDR1 and CDR2: MDHEN and SYDVKM. The CDR3 is 16 amino acids. V shed 2 bases, J shed 0 bases, and the junction held 0 bases outside the gene matches. The CDR3 nucleotides read TGTGCCAGCAGTTTAGACAGGGGCTCCTATAATTCACCCCTCCACTTT. Its translation: CASSLDRGSYNSPLHF.

This CDR3 reads CAWTQQGYEQYF. CDR3 sequence (DNA): TGTGCCTGGACTCAACAGGGATACGAGCAGTACTTC. The chain joins TRBV30 to TRBJ2-7; D possibly corresponds to TRBD1 (6 bases). CDR1 and CDR2 from the germline V gene are GTSNPN and SVGIG (reference sequence). This CDR3 is 12 amino acids long. V was shortened by 4 bases and J by 4 bases, with 11 bases between the two germline ends.

The gene calls are TRBV19 and TRBJ1-5, with 7 bases matching TRBD1. CDR1 is LNHDA, CDR2 SQIVND, per germline (reference sequence). V was clipped by 1 base and J by 3 bases; unmatched bases: 6. The CDR3 loop spans 16 amino acids. DNA for the CDR3: TGTGCCAGTAGTATAGGACGGGACAGAGACAATCAGCCCCAGCATTTT. Protein sequence: CASSIGRDRDNQPQHF.

The CDR3 loop is CAIASEDRGLRGYTF. DNA of the CDR3: TGTGCCATCGCGAGCGAGGACAGGGGGCTTCGTGGCTACACCTTC. The chain carries TRBV6-5 and TRBJ1-2; 11 bases are a match to TRBD1. The CDR3 has 15 amino acids. V shed 10 bases and J 7 bases; nucleotides not matched to a gene: 14. Germline CDR1 and CDR2: MNHEY and SVGAGI.

This clone was counted between two and nine times. The chain uses TRBV7-2 and TRBJ1-1; 9 bases are a match to TRBD1. The CDR3 length is 15 residues. CDR1 SGHTA and CDR2 FQGNSA come from the germline V gene. After removal of 5 bases from V and 10 bases from J, the junction contained 14 bases not matched to a gene. The CDR3 region has the DNA TGTGCCAGCAGCCCGGGTCGGGACAGGGCTTTGATAGCTTTCTTT. It codes for CASSPGRDRALIAFF.

Only one count was recorded for this clone. The chain combines TRBV19 with TRBJ1-2; D uncertain. Germline values: CDR1 LNHDA, CDR2 SQIVND (reference sequence). Trimming removed 7 bases from V and 10 bases from J, with 13 bases in between. The CDR3 spans 11 residues. CDR3 protein: CASIRGIDYTF. DNA for the CDR3: TGTGCCAGTATTCGAGGGATTGACTACACCTTC.

The gene calls are TRBV30 and TRBJ1-1; D may be TRBD1 (5 bases). CDR3 length: 11 amino acids. Trimming pared 2 bases from V and 12 bases from J, leaving 13 bases between. Per germline, CDR1 GTSNPN and CDR2 SVGIG (reference sequence). The CDR3 spells CAWSIRRVTFF. CDR3 bases: TGTGCCTGGAGTATACGCAGGGTAACTTTCTTT.

J is TRBJ2-3 and V is TRBV29-1; D call uncertain. Trimming removed 7 bases at V and 0 bases at J, with 17 bases between. CDR3 length equals 15 residues. CDR1 and CDR2 from the germline V gene are SQVTM and ANQGSEA. The CDR3 nucleotides are TGCAGCGGCATCCCAAGAACTGTAAGCACAGATACGCAGTATTTT. Its protein product is CSGIPRTVSTDTQYF.

This clone appeared once. The chain recombines TRBV9 with TRBJ1-3, with a weak D call TRBD1 (6 bases). The CDR3 is 14 amino acids. In germline, CDR1 is SGDLS, CDR2 YYNGEE. V lost 3 bases, J lost 0 bases, and 7 bases lay in between. Written as DNA, the CDR3 is TGTGCCAGCAGCGGACAGGACTCTGGAAACACCATATATTTT. This sequence encodes CASSGQDSGNTIYF.

The chain joins TRBV5-1 to TRBJ2-6, with 10 nucleotides matching TRBD1. V shed 9 bases, J shed 4 bases, and the junction held 10 bases outside the gene matches. CDR1 and CDR2 from the germline V gene are SGHRS and YFSETQ. CDR3 length equals 16 residues. The DNA of the CDR3 is TGCGCCACCGGGACAGGGGATTTAGCGGGGGCCAACGTCCTGACTTTC. Amino acids: CATGTGDLAGANVLTF.

About this clone itself: Other nucleotide sequences from this sample produce the same CDR3. The V gene is TRBV6-5, the J gene TRBJ1-2; D possibly corresponds to TRBD1 (6 bases). Germline CDR1 is MNHEY and CDR2 is SVGAGI. The CDR3 extends over 13 amino acids. V lost 6 bases and J lost 0, with 8 bases in between. The CDR3 region is CASRDRANYGYTF. CDR3 in DNA: TGTGCCAGCAGGGACAGAGCTAACTATGGCTACACCTTC.